This TCR beta chain was found in a study of OX40 agonist ivuxolimab in advanced cancers. Assay used: immunoSEQ multiplex PCR; TCRdb lists only in-frame clones, some missing. The table has 35,000 to 50,000 clones, 88% seen once; the top ten hold less than 1.3%. Study-level points and caveats: Patients with a partial response at 0.1-3.0 mg/kg had among the lowest clonal expansion.

V trimming: 1 base; J trimming: 6 bases; junction bases outside the gene matches: 0. Germline values: CDR1 SGHTA, CDR2 FQGNSA. The CDR3 has 14 amino acids. Notes on this clone: What it recognizes is unknown.

The sample consisted of CD4+ or CD8+ T cells sorted from blood, taken in a trial of the OX40 agonist ivuxolimab. The TCR was taken from an adult with an advanced solid tumor such as melanoma, head and neck, liver or kidney cancer. The gene calls are TRBV7-2 and TRBJ2-1; 10 bases are shared with TRBD2. CDR3 nucleotide sequence: TGTGCCAGCAGCTTAGTAGCGGGAGGCAATGAGCAGTTCTTC. Its translation is CASSLVAGGNEQFF.